These T cell receptor beta chains were read from a single sample in a study of T cell responses to AZD1222 COVID-19 vaccine. The assay was immunoSEQ multiplex PCR, and TCRdb's table has in-frame clones only and misses some. The sample records about 150,000 clones, over 75% being singletons. This material consisted of peripheral blood, taken 28 days after the second dose of the MenACWY control vaccine. These receptors were collected from an adult who received the MenACWY meningococcal vaccine as a control. Both conserved end residues are part of each CDR3. A D gene is named only where the DNA matches it firmly. The listing skips clone size in some rows; elsewhere it reads once, few, many or a size class.

TRBD2	TRBV4-3	TRBJ2-1	NA	16	CASSQELGGSYNEQFF	TGCGCCAGCAGCCAGGAGCTGGGCGGGAGCTACAATGAGCAGTTCTTC
NA	TRBV5-4	TRBJ2-7	NA	12	CASSLEADEQYF	TGTGCCAGCAGCTTGGAGGCGGACGAGCAGTACTTC
NA	TRBV30	TRBJ2-1	once	15	CAWSVLRTRGDEQFF	TGTGCCTGGAGTGTACTTCGGACTAGGGGGGATGAGCAGTTCTTC
NA	TRBV24-1	TRBJ1-2	NA	12	CATSAGGGGYTF	TGTGCCACCAGTGCGGGGGGAGGTGGCTACACCTTC
NA	TRBV19	TRBJ1-2	few	16	CASSIRETQRGYGYTF	TGTGCCAGTAGTATACGAGAAACTCAACGTGGCTATGGCTACACCTTC
TRBD1	TRBV5-4	TRBJ1-4	once	14	CASSQGVAGEKLFF	TGTGCCAGCAGCCAGGGGGTAGCAGGGGAAAAACTGTTTTTT
NA	TRBV19	TRBJ1-1	NA	12	CASSIGDVEAFF	TGTGCCAGTAGTATCGGGGATGTTGAAGCTTTCTTT
TRBD2	TRBV7-2	TRBJ2-1	NA	17	CASSLGIGSGGAGEQFF	TGTGCCAGCAGCTTAGGTATCGGTAGCGGGGGGGCCGGTGAGCAGTTCTTC
NA	TRBV5-4	TRBJ2-7	NA	14	CASSPIPGPYEQYF	TGTGCCAGCAGCCCAATTCCGGGGCCCTACGAGCAGTACTTC
TRBD1	TRBV19	TRBJ1-2	NA	13	CASSPGRDRGYTF	TGTGCCAGTAGTCCCGGGAGGGACAGGGGCTACACCTTC
TRBD1	TRBV27	TRBJ2-7	NA	15	CASSSRGQGKYEQYF	TGTGCCAGCAGTTCCCGCGGACAGGGGAAATACGAGCAGTACTTC
NA	TRBV18	TRBJ1-2	NA	13	CASSRSDTYGYTF	TGTGCCAGCTCGCGCTCGGACACCTATGGCTACACCTTC
TRBD1	TRBV24-1	TRBJ2-2	NA	18	CATSDPPPGQLNTGELFF	TGTGCCACCAGTGATCCGCCGCCGGGACAGTTGAACACCGGGGAGCTGTTTTTT
NA	TRBV3-1/TRBV3-2	TRBJ2-7	NA	14	CASSQKWGTYEQYF	TGTGCCAGCAGCCAAAAGTGGGGCACCTACGAGCAGTACTTC
NA	TRBV19	TRBJ2-4	few	16	CASSIPGVLAKNIQYF	TGTGCCAGTAGTATACCGGGTGTGCTAGCCAAAAACATTCAGTACTTC
TRBD2	TRBV11-2	TRBJ2-3	NA	15	CASSPRGAGEYTQYF	TGTGCCAGCAGCCCCAGGGGAGCGGGGGAGTATACGCAGTATTTT
NA	TRBV5-6	TRBJ2-5	NA	14	CASNSGTQEETQYF	TGTGCCAGCAACTCCGGGACTCAAGAAGAGACCCAGTACTTC
NA	TRBV19	TRBJ1-6	NA	13	CASSTRENSPLHF	TGTGCCAGTAGTACCAGGGAGAATTCACCCCTCCACTTT
TRBD2	TRBV7-2	TRBJ2-7	NA	14	CASSFQRGDYEQYF	TGTGCCAGCAGCTTCCAGCGGGGGGACTACGAGCAGTACTTC
NA	TRBV27	TRBJ1-5	once	14	CASTSIGGNQPQHF	TGTGCCAGCACCTCGATAGGGGGCAATCAGCCCCAGCATTTT
TRBD2	TRBV18	TRBJ2-2	NA	16	CASSRSSGANTGELFF	TGTGCCAGCTCAAGGAGTAGCGGGGCGAACACCGGGGAGCTGTTTTTT
NA	TRBV2	TRBJ2-5	once	13	CASSENSPGTQYF	TGTGCCAGCAGTGAGAACTCCCCGGGGACCCAGTACTTC
NA	TRBV27	TRBJ1-2	NA	16	CASSPGDGYSNYGYTF	TGTGCCAGCAGTCCAGGGGACGGATATTCTAACTATGGCTACACCTTC
TRBD1	TRBV10-2	TRBJ1-5	NA	13	CASTRTGDQPQHF	TGCGCCAGCACCAGGACAGGGGATCAGCCCCAGCATTTT
NA	TRBV19	TRBJ1-5	NA	16	CASSTSAQGPNQPQHF	TGTGCCAGTAGTACATCGGCCCAGGGCCCCAATCAGCCCCAGCATTTT
NA	TRBV9	TRBJ1-2	NA	15	CASSKTPGATYGYTF	TGTGCCAGCAGCAAAACCCCGGGAGCAACTTATGGCTACACCTTC
TRBD2	TRBV24-1	TRBJ2-7	NA	15	CATSDPREGRYEQYF	TGTGCCACCAGTGATCCCCGGGAGGGTAGGTACGAGCAGTACTTC
NA	TRBV6-1	TRBJ2-7	NA	14	CASHRRSLASEQYF	TGTGCCAGCCATAGGAGGTCCCTGGCGAGCGAGCAGTACTTC
NA	TRBV2	TRBJ1-4	NA	13	CASFREPNEKLFF	TGTGCCAGCTTCAGGGAGCCTAATGAAAAACTGTTTTTT
NA	TRBV12-5	TRBJ1-5	NA	15	CASGLVQGSNQPQHF	TGTGCTAGTGGTTTGGTACAGGGAAGCAATCAGCCCCAGCATTTT
NA	TRBV9	TRBJ2-1	NA	14	CASSVALGFYEQFF	TGTGCCAGCAGCGTAGCCTTGGGTTTCTATGAGCAGTTCTTC
NA	TRBV2	TRBJ1-5	NA	15	CASSLGKYSNQPQHF	TGTGCCAGCAGTCTCGGGAAATATAGCAATCAGCCCCAGCATTTT
NA	TRBV6-5	TRBJ1-4	NA	16	CASSYSQGAGDEKLFF	TGTGCCAGCAGTTACTCACAAGGGGCAGGGGATGAAAAACTGTTTTTT
NA	TRBV18	TRBJ1-1	NA	16	CASSPKGTLGGTEAFF	TGTGCCAGCTCACCGAAGGGGACTCTGGGGGGCACTGAAGCTTTCTTT
TRBD1	TRBV5-6	TRBJ1-6	NA	19	CASSLADRGFSSYNSPLHF	TGTGCCAGCAGCTTGGCCGACAGGGGCTTTAGCTCCTATAATTCACCCCTCCACTTT
NA	TRBV9	TRBJ2-2	NA	15	CASSVDPKNTGELFF	TGTGCCAGCAGCGTAGATCCCAAGAACACCGGGGAGCTGTTTTTT